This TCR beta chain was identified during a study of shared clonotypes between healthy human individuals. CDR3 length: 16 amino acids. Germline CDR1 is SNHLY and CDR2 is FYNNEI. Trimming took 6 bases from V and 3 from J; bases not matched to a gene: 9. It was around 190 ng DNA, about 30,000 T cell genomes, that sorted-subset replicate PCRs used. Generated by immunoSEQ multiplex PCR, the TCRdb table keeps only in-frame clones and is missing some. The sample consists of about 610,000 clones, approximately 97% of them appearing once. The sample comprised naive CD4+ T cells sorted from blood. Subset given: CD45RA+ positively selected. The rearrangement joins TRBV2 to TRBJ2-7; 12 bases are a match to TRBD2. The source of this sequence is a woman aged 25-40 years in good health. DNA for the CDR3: TGTGCCAGCAGGAGAGGACTAGCGGGATCACGCTACGAGCAGTACTTC. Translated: CASRRGLAGSRYEQYF.